The next 10 T cell receptor beta chains were all read from a single sample in a study of cytomegalovirus exposure and HLA in healthy donors. Researchers ran the PCR with 60 Vbeta and 13 Jbeta primers. Profiled with immunoSEQ multiplex PCR; TCRdb holds only in-frame clones, not every one. The repertoire holds 85,000 to 100,000 clones, around four fifths seen once, with about 7% in the top ten. Specimen: PBMCs. The receptors originated from a man aged 50 to 60 in good health and CMV-seropositive.

The count of this clone is one. The chain uses TRBV27 and TRBJ1-1; no clear D. This CDR3 region has 13 residues. Germline V CDR1 and CDR2: MNHEY, SMNVEV (reference sequence). Trimming took 1 base from V and 8 from J, leaving 11 bases between them. CDR3 nucleotides: TGTGCCAGCAGTTTATACGACAAGAGCGAAGCTTTCTTT. This gives the protein CASSLYDKSEAFF.

This clone was seen just once. The chain uses TRBV7-9 and TRBJ1-2; TRBD1 agrees at 8 bases. In germline, CDR1 is SEHNR, CDR2 FQNEAQ (reference sequence). The CDR3 consists of 14 residues. After removal of 5 bases from V and 4 bases from J, the junction contained 6 bases not matched to a gene. Written as DNA, the CDR3 is TGTGCCAGCAGCCTCGACAGGGGAGGCTATGGCTACACCTTC. This encodes CASSLDRGGYGYTF.

The chain carries TRBV9 and TRBJ1-1; 9 bases align to TRBD1. The J segment lost 0 bases and the V segment lost 3 bases, leaving 6 bases of the junction unmatched. Germline V gene data show CDR1 as SGDLS and CDR2 as YYNGEE. The CDR3 totals 16 residues. The chain's CDR3 is CASSAVGQGLNTEAFF. The DNA of the CDR3 is TGTGCCAGCAGCGCCGTAGGACAGGGGTTGAACACTGAAGCTTTCTTT.

The chain recombines TRBV2 with TRBJ2-4; D is ambiguous. Germline-derived CDR1 and CDR2 are SNHLY and FYNNEI. This CDR3 is built from 14 residues. The V end lost 2 bases, the J end lost 1 base, and 6 bases lay between the germline ends. CDR3 in DNA: TGTGCCAGCAGTGAAACGGAGGCCAAAAACATTCAGTACTTC. It is translated as CASSETEAKNIQYF.

CDR3 sequence (DNA): TGTGCCTGGAGTTCGTCCGGCAATGAGCAGTTCTTC. This translates into CAWSSSGNEQFF. J is TRBJ2-1 and V is TRBV30, with unresolved D. The germline V gene has CDR1 GTSNPN and CDR2 SVGIG (reference sequence). There are 12 residues in the CDR3. Trimming removed 2 bases from V and 6 bases from J, with 8 bases in between.

This chain connects TRBV10-3 to TRBJ1-2; 12 bases line up with TRBD1. The CDR3 has 16 amino acids. V gave up 7 bases and J gave up 4 bases; unmatched junction bases: 10. Germline CDR1 ENHRY, CDR2 SYGVKD. The CDR3 here is CAINPGQGAQPYGYTF. In nucleotides, the CDR3 is TGTGCCATCAACCCGGGACAGGGGGCGCAGCCCTATGGCTACACCTTC.

The chain has TRBV19 and TRBJ1-5; D remains unclear. V was trimmed by 5 bases and J by 9 bases, leaving 14 bases between them. Germline CDR1 LNHDA, CDR2 SQIVND (reference sequence). The CDR3 has 13 residues. The CDR3 spells CASSLPQVGPQHF. CDR3 DNA sequence: TGTGCCAGTAGTCTACCCCAGGTGGGGCCCCAGCATTTT.

The chain has TRBV7-2 and TRBJ2-2; 8 bases are shared with TRBD2. Per the germline V gene, CDR1 is SGHTA and CDR2 is FQGNSA. V gave up 1 base and J gave up 2 bases; unmatched junction bases: 0. The CDR3 runs to 15 residues. CDR3 sequence reads: CASSLVAGNTGELFF. The CDR3 DNA is TGTGCCAGCAGCTTAGTAGCGGGAAACACCGGGGAGCTGTTTTTT.

This clone was seen more than once but under ten times. This sequence joins TRBV7-2 and TRBJ2-2, with D possibly TRBD2 on 6 matching bases. The germline CDR1 and CDR2 sequences are SGHTA and FQGNSA. The CDR3 extends over 15 amino acids. Trimming took 5 bases from V and 5 from J, leaving 15 bases between them. The CDR3 nucleotides read TGTGCCAGCAGCCAGGAACGGGCGGGGACCGGGGAGCTGTTTTTT. Translating gives CASSQERAGTGELFF.

The CDR3 loop reads CASSVTPGQETQYF. The CDR3, as DNA: TGTGCCAGCAGCGTAACGCCAGGTCAAGAGACCCAGTACTTC. The chain joins TRBV9 to TRBJ2-5; D call uncertain. In germline, CDR1 is SGDLS, CDR2 YYNGEE. Trimming pared 1 base from V and 2 bases from J, leaving 9 bases between. The CDR3 loop spans 14 amino acids.